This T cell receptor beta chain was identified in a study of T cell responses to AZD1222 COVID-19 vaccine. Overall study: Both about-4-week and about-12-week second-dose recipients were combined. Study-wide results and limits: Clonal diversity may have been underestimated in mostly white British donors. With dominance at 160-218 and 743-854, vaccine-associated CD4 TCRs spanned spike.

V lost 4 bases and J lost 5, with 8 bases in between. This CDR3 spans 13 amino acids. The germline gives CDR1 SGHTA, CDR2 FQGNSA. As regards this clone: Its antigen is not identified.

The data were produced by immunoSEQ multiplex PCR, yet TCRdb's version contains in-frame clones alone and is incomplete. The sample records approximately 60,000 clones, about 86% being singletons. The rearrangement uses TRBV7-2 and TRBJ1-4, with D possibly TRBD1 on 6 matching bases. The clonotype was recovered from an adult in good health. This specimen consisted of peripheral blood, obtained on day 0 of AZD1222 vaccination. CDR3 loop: CASSWQGNEKLFF. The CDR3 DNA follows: TGTGCCAGCAGCTGGCAGGGGAATGAAAAACTGTTTTTT.